These T cell receptor beta chains were read from a single sample in a study of shared clonotypes between healthy human individuals. Using immunoSEQ multiplex PCR, the repertoire was profiled, and TCRdb retains in-frame clones only, with some absent. Here the sample spans about 2.4 million clones, 90% to 95% being singletons. Sequencing was carried out using naive CD4+ T cells sorted from blood. The receptors originated from a man aged 18 to 30 in good health. Each CDR3 is given with its conserved first and last residue. The order of the fields is clone size, CDR3 length, J gene, V gene, D gene, CDR3 protein, CDR3 DNA. D genes are given only for firm matches. Rows may omit the clone size; those that give it use once, few, many or a size class.

>-|13|TRBJ2-7|TRBV10-2|TRBD1
CASSEQGAHEQYF
TGCGCCAGCAGTGAACAGGGGGCTCACGAGCAGTACTTC
>-|13|TRBJ2-2|TRBV7-9|-
CASSSRFPGELFF
TGTGCCAGCAGCTCAAGGTTCCCCGGGGAGCTGTTTTTT
>-|14|TRBJ1-2|TRBV5-4|TRBD1
CASSSKTGARGYTF
TGTGCCAGCAGCTCAAAAACAGGGGCTCGGGGCTACACCTTC
>-|14|TRBJ1-4|TRBV6-6|-
CASRAERVGEKLFF
TGTGCCAGCAGAGCCGAGAGGGTTGGGGAAAAACTGTTTTTT
>-|15|TRBJ2-3|TRBV18|-
CASSPGLQLSNTQYF
TGTGCCAGCTCACCCGGACTACAACTGTCAAATACGCAGTATTTT
>-|14|TRBJ2-2|TRBV2|TRBD2
CASSSSGITGELFF
TGTGCCAGCAGTTCTAGCGGGATCACCGGGGAGCTGTTTTTT
>-|14|TRBJ2-5|TRBV9|-
CASSVEWGAETQYF
TGTGCCAGCAGCGTAGAATGGGGCGCAGAGACCCAGTACTTC
>-|15|TRBJ1-5|TRBV7-2|-
CASSRRADSNQPQHF
TGTGCCAGCAGCAGGAGGGCCGATAGCAATCAGCCCCAGCATTTT
>-|15|TRBJ2-2|TRBV19|-
CASSMLDTSTGELFF
TGTGCCAGTAGTATGCTCGACACAAGCACCGGGGAGCTGTTTTTT
>-|14|TRBJ2-2|TRBV2|-
CASSEWVNTGELFF
TGTGCCAGCAGTGAATGGGTAAACACCGGGGAGCTGTTTTTT
>-|15|TRBJ2-5|TRBV1|-
CTSSPGGPTGETQYF
TGCACCAGCAGCCCTGGGGGGCCCACCGGGGAGACCCAGTACTTC
>-|16|TRBJ2-7|TRBV11-1|TRBD1
CASSLDGGQGNYEQYF
TGTGCCAGCAGCTTAGACGGGGGACAGGGGAACTACGAGCAGTACTTC
>-|12|TRBJ2-1|TRBV21-1|-
CATNDRAHEQFF
TGTGCCACCAACGACAGGGCCCATGAGCAGTTCTTC
>-|16|TRBJ1-3|TRBV6-1|-
CASSARAPATGNTIYF
TGTGCCAGCAGTGCCCGGGCCCCAGCGACTGGAAACACCATATATTTT
>-|16|TRBJ1-3|TRBV5-1|-
CASSLGAASSGNTIYF
TGCGCCAGCAGCTTGGGTGCAGCGAGCTCTGGAAACACCATATATTTT
>-|15|TRBJ1-2|TRBV19|-
CASSRTGTPSYGYTF
TGTGCCAGTAGCCGAACCGGGACGCCGTCCTATGGCTACACCTTC
>-|17|TRBJ2-1|TRBV11-3|-
CASSSAVRGSSYNEQFF
TGTGCCAGCAGCTCCGCCGTTAGAGGGAGCTCCTACAATGAGCAGTTCTTC
>once|16|TRBJ1-4|TRBV21-1|-
CASSGLDSPRGEKLFF
TGTGCCAGCAGCGGATTAGATTCCCCTCGGGGTGAAAAACTGTTTTTT
>-|14|TRBJ2-3|TRBV5-6|-
CASSSLFSSDTQYF
TGTGCCAGCAGCTCCCTCTTCTCATCAGATACGCAGTATTTT
>-|13|TRBJ2-7|TRBV28|-
CASTVGRPYEQYF
TGTGCCAGCACTGTGGGTCGACCCTACGAGCAGTACTTC
>-|14|TRBJ2-3|TRBV2|TRBD2
CASRMTSGGNTQYF
TGTGCCAGCAGAATGACTAGCGGGGGTAATACGCAGTATTTT
>-|14|TRBJ2-5|TRBV11-2|-
CASSLAARGETQYF
TGTGCCAGCAGCTTAGCTGCCAGGGGAGAGACCCAGTACTTC
>-|15|TRBJ1-3|TRBV5-1|-
CASSLGGSSGNTIYF
TGCGCCAGCAGCTTAGGGGGAAGCTCTGGAAACACCATATATTTT
>-|15|TRBJ2-7|TRBV11-2|-
CASSLEVGGPYEQYF
TGTGCCAGCAGCTTAGAGGTGGGGGGACCCTACGAGCAGTACTTC
>-|19|TRBJ2-1|TRBV9|TRBD2
CASSVGTSGGPALYNEQFF
TGTGCCAGCAGCGTAGGGACTAGCGGGGGGCCCGCCCTCTACAATGAGCAGTTCTTC
>once|13|TRBJ1-5|TRBV10-1|-
CASSPEGNQPQHF
TGCGCCAGCAGCCCGGAGGGCAATCAGCCCCAGCATTTT
>once|15|TRBJ1-5|TRBV19|-
CASTGPGHSNQPQHF
TGTGCCAGTACGGGACCAGGGCATAGCAATCAGCCCCAGCATTTT
>-|14|TRBJ2-7|TRBV2|TRBD1
CASSQDRGAYEQYF
TGTGCCAGCAGTCAGGACAGGGGTGCCTACGAGCAGTACTTC
>-|13|TRBJ2-3|TRBV5-4|-
CASSLVATDTQYF
TGTGCCAGCAGCTTGGTGGCTACTGATACGCAGTATTTT
>-|13|TRBJ2-1|TRBV5-1|TRBD2
CASSAGLGAGQFF
TGCGCCAGCAGCGCCGGACTAGGGGCCGGGCAGTTCTTC
>-|15|TRBJ2-2|TRBV18|TRBD1
CASSPWTGNTGELFF
TGTGCCAGCTCACCATGGACAGGAAACACCGGGGAGCTGTTTTTT
>-|16|TRBJ2-3|TRBV4-1|-
CASSQDKTSSADTQYF
TGCGCCAGCAGCCAAGATAAGACTAGTTCCGCAGATACGCAGTATTTT
>-|13|TRBJ1-5|TRBV19|-
CASTEGQAKTQHF
TGTGCCAGTACCGAGGGGCAGGCGAAGACCCAGCATTTT
>-|14|TRBJ2-7|TRBV5-1|-
CASSPRTENYEQYF
TGCGCCAGCAGCCCACGGACGGAAAACTACGAGCAGTACTTC
>-|12|TRBJ1-2|TRBV10-1|-
CASSEPQGRMAF
TGCGCCAGCAGTGAGCCACAGGGAAGGATGGCCTTC
>-|13|TRBJ2-7|TRBV5-1|-
CASSLAGAQEQYF
TGCGCCAGCAGCTTGGCCGGGGCTCAAGAGCAGTACTTC
>-|13|TRBJ2-7|TRBV18|-
CASSPLGANEQYF
TGTGCCAGCTCACCGCTGGGTGCCAACGAGCAGTACTTC
>-|14|TRBJ2-2|TRBV6-5|-
CASREGGVTGELFF
TGTGCCAGCCGAGAAGGGGGAGTCACCGGGGAGCTGTTTTTT
>-|14|TRBJ2-3|TRBV9|-
CASSGDFVADTQYF
TGTGCCAGCAGCGGGGACTTCGTAGCAGATACGCAGTATTTT
>-|14|TRBJ1-1|TRBV6-5|TRBD1
CASSQGQGFTEAFF
TGTGCCAGCAGCCAGGGACAGGGGTTCACTGAAGCTTTCTTT
>-|15|TRBJ2-3|TRBV19|TRBD2
CASSIGGGVRNTQYF
TGTGCCAGTAGTATAGGTGGGGGGGTTAGGAATACGCAGTATTTT
>-|14|TRBJ2-3|TRBV9|-
CASSRDGAADTQYF
TGTGCCAGCAGCCGGGACGGAGCGGCGGATACGCAGTATTTT
>-|13|TRBJ2-7|TRBV7-3|-
CASSSEGQYEQYF
TGTGCCAGCAGCTCCGAGGGGCAATACGAGCAGTACTTC
>-|11|TRBJ2-7|TRBV6-5|-
CATSTQREQYF
TGTGCCACCTCAACCCAGCGCGAGCAGTACTTC
>-|14|TRBJ2-2|TRBV18|-
CASSPLANTGELFF
TGTGCCAGCTCACCCCTTGCCAACACCGGGGAGCTGTTTTTT